This entry concerns a single T cell receptor beta chain. What it binds is unknown. Treatment indicated: roughly 20 received Ad26.COV2.S at low or high dose, single or two shots; about five received placebo; per-sample allocation not given. Sampling was performed 63 days after the first vaccine or placebo injection. The source of the sample is a study of Ad26.COV2.S vaccination and SARS-CoV-2 variants. General study results and limits: Reportedly, spike-specific CD8+ and CD4+ T cell responses achieved substantial breadth once vaccination had taken place.

Profiled with immunoSEQ multiplex PCR; TCRdb holds only in-frame clones, not every one. Of 510,000 or so clones listed, about 83% are singletons. V was cut by 3 bases and J by 4 bases, with 19 bases left in between. CDR1 is MDHEN, CDR2 SYDVKM, per germline. The CDR3 contains 17 residues. The V call is TRBV28, the J call TRBJ1-3, with D possibly TRBD1 on 6 matching bases. This sequence was found in a person between 18 and 65 years old who received the Ad26.COV2.S COVID-19 vaccine or a placebo. The sequencing used peripheral blood, collected in a trial of Ad26.COV2.S vaccine versus placebo. CDR3 sequence reads: CASSFPVGAQGGNTIYF. CDR3 nucleotide sequence: TGTGCCAGCAGTTTTCCCGTGGGGGCCCAAGGGGGAAACACCATATATTTT.